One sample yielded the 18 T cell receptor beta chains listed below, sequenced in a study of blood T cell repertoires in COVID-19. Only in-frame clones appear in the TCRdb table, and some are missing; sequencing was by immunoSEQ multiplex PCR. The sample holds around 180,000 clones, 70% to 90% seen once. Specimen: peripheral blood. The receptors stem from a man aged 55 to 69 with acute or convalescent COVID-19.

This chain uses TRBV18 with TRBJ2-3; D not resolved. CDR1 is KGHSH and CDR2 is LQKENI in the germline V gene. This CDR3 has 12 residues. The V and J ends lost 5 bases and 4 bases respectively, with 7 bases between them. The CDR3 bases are TGTGCCAGCTCAGCCCAGTCAGATACGCAGTATTTT. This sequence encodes CASSAQSDTQYF.

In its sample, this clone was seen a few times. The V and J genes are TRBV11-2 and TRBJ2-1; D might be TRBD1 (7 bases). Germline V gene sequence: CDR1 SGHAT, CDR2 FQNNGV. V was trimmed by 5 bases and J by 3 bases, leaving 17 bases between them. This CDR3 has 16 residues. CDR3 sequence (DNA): TGTGCCAGCAGCCCCCGACAGGGAGGTATCTACAATGAGCAGTTCTTC. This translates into CASSPRQGGIYNEQFF.

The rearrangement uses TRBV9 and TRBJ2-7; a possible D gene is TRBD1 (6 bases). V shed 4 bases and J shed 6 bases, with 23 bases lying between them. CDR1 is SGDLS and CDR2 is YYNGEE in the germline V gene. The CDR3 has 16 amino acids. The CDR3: CASSPRTARGAGEQYF. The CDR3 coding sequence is TGTGCCAGCAGCCCGCGGACAGCCCGTGGGGCGGGCGAGCAGTACTTC. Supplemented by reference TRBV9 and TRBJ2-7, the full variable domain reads DSGVTQTPKHLITATGQRVTLRCSPRSGDLSVYWYQQSLDQGLQFLIQYYNGEERAKGNILERFSAQQFPDLHSELNLSSLELGDSALYFCASSPRTARGAGEQYFGPGTRLTVT.

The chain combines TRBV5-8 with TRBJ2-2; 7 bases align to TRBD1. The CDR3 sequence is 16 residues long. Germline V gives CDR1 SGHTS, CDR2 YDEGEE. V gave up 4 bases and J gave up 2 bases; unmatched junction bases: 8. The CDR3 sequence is CASSRTGDRNTGELFF. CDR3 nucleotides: TGTGCCAGCAGCCGTACAGGGGACAGAAACACCGGGGAGCTGTTTTTT.

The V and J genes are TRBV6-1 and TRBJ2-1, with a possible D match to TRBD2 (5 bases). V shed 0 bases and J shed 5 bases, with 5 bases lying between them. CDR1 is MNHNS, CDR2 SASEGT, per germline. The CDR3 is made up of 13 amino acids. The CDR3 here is CASSEAGDNEQFF. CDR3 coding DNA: TGTGCCAGCAGTGAAGCGGGAGACAATGAGCAGTTCTTC.

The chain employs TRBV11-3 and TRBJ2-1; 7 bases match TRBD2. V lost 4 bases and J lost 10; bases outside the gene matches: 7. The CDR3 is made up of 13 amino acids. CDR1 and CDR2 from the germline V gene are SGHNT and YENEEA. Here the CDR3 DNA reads TGTGCCAGCAGCTCACCAGGGCGGGGGGAGCAGTTCTTC. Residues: CASSSPGRGEQFF.

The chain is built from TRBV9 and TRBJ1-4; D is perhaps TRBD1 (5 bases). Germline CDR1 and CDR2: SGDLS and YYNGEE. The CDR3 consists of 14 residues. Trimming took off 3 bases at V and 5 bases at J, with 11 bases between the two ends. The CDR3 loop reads CASSAGPTNEKLFF. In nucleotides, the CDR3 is TGTGCCAGCAGCGCAGGGCCCACCAATGAAAAACTGTTTTTT.

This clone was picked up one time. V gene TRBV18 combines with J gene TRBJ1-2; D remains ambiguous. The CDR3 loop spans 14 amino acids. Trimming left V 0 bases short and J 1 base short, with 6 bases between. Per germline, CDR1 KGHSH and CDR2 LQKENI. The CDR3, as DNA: TGTGCCAGCTCACCACCCCGGGATAACTATGGCTACACCTTC. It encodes CASSPPRDNYGYTF.

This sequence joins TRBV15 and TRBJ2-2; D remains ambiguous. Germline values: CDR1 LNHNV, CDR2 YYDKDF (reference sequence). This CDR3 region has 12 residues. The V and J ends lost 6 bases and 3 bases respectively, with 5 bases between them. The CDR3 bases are TGTGCCACCAGTGCGTACACCGGGGAGCTGTTTTTT. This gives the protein CATSAYTGELFF.

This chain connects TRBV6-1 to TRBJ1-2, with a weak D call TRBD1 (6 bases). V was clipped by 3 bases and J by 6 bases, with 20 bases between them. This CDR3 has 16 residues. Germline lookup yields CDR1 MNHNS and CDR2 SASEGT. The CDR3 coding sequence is TGTGCCAGCAGTGATCTCACCAACAGGGCAGGAGATGGCTACACCTTC. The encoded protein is CASSDLTNRAGDGYTF.

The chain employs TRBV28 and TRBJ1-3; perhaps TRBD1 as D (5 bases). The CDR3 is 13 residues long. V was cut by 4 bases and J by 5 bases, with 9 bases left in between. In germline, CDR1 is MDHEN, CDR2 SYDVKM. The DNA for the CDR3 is TGTGCCAGCAGTTCGGACAAGAGAAACACCATATATTTT. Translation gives CASSSDKRNTIYF.

As DNA, the CDR3 is TGTGCCAGCAGCTTAGCGGTGACAGGACTCAATACGCAGTATTTT. It encodes CASSLAVTGLNTQYF. This chain connects TRBV7-9 to TRBJ2-3; D may be TRBD1 (6 bases). From germline, CDR1 is SEHNR and CDR2 FQNEAQ (reference sequence). The CDR3 runs 15 residues. V was shortened by 0 bases and J by 7 bases, with 14 bases between the two germline ends.

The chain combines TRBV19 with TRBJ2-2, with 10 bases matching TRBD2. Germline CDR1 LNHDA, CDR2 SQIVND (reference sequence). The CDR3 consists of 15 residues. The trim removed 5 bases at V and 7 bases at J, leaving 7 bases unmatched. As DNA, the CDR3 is TGTGCCAGTAGTCCAGGGACTAGCGCCGACGGGGAGCTGTTTTTT. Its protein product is CASSPGTSADGELFF.

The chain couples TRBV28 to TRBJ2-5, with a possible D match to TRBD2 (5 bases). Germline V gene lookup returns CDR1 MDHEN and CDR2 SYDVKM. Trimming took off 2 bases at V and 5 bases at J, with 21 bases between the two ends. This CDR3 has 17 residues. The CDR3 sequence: CASSLPGGGLKTETQYF. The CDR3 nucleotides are TGTGCCAGCAGTTTACCCGGTGGAGGCCTGAAGACGGAGACCCAGTACTTC.

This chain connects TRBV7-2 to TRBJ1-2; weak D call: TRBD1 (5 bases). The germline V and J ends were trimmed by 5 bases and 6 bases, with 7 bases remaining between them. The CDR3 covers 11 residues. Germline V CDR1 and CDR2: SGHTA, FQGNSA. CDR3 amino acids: CASSPGNGYTF. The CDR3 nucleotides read TGTGCCAGCAGCCCAGGGAATGGCTACACCTTC.

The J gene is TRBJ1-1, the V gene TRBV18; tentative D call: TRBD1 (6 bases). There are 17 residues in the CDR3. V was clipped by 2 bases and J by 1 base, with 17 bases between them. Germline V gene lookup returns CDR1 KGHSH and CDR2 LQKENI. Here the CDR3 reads CASSPSLVAGANTEAFF. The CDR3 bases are TGTGCCAGCTCACCATCGTTAGTAGCAGGGGCGAACACTGAAGCTTTCTTT.

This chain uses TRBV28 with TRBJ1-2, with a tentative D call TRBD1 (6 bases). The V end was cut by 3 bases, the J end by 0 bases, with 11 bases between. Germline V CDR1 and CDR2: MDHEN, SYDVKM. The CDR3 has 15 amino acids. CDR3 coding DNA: TGTGCCAGCAGTTTCGGGACATTCACTAACTATGGCTACACCTTC. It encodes CASSFGTFTNYGYTF.

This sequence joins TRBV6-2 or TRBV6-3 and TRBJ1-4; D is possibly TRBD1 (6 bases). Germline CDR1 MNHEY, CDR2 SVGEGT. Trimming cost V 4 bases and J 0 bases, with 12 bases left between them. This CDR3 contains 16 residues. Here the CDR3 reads CASSWGLSATNEKLFF. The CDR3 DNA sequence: TGTGCCAGCAGTTGGGGGCTTTCCGCAACTAATGAAAAACTGTTTTTT.